This TCR beta chain derives from a study of cytomegalovirus exposure and HLA in healthy donors. Only one count was recorded for this clone. This PCR relied on a set of 60 Vbeta primers and 13 Jbeta primers. Clones were sequenced by immunoSEQ multiplex PCR, and TCRdb holds only the in-frame ones, with some missing. The data hold about 110,000 clones, with over 65% observed a single time. Germline lookup yields CDR1 SEHNR and CDR2 FQNEAQ (reference sequence). V was pared by 5 bases and J by 7 bases, with 6 bases of the junction left unmatched. The CDR3 runs 13 residues. The receptor was derived from a female donor in good health and CMV-seropositive. This chain uses TRBV7-9 with TRBJ1-1, with 8 bases fitting TRBD1. The material sequenced was PBMCs. CDR3 protein: CASSTYGQGEAFF. CDR3 in DNA: TGTGCCAGCAGCACATACGGACAGGGTGAAGCTTTCTTT.